Presented here are 20 T cell receptor beta chains from one specimen sequenced in a study of blood T cell repertoires in COVID-19. The method was immunoSEQ multiplex PCR; TCRdb's version includes in-frame clones alone and lacks a portion of them. The sample carries roughly 55,000 clones, around nine tenths recorded once. Source material: peripheral blood. Source of these receptors: a man aged 50-60 years with active COVID-19.

The CDR3 DNA reads TGTGCCAGCGGACAGGGCACAGATACGCAGTATTTT. This encodes CASGQGTDTQYF. The rearrangement links TRBV5-4 to TRBJ2-3, with 7 bases that match TRBD1. Germline lookup yields CDR1 SGHNT and CDR2 YYREEE (reference sequence). CDR3 size: 12 residues. V gave up 7 bases and J gave up 1 base; unmatched junction bases: 0.

This sequence joins TRBV7-9 and TRBJ2-5, with TRBD2 matching 11 bases. CDR3 size: 15 residues. V lost 4 bases and J lost 5; bases outside the gene matches: 6. Germline V gives CDR1 SEHNR, CDR2 FQNEAQ (reference sequence). As DNA, the CDR3 is TGTGCCAGCAGCTCCTCCGGGACTAGCGGTGAGACCCAGTACTTC. This translates into CASSSSGTSGETQYF.

The chain carries TRBV1 and TRBJ2-3; the table names TRBD2, a call not compared with the DNA. TRBV1 is deemed a pseudogene. CDR3 length: 17 amino acids. The CDR3 nucleotides read TGCACCAGCAGCCAACTAGCGGGAGGGCCAACCACAGATACGCAGTATTTT. It translates to CTSSQLAGGPTTDTQYF.

This clone was picked up one time. The chain employs TRBV30 and TRBJ1-5, with D possibly TRBD1 on 6 matching bases. The CDR3 consists of 16 residues. The V end lost 2 bases, the J end lost 0 bases, and 14 bases lay between the germline ends. The germline CDR1 and CDR2 sequences are GTSNPN and SVGIG (reference sequence). The CDR3 protein is CAWSLTGPYSNQPQHF. CDR3 nucleotide sequence: TGTGCCTGGAGTTTAACAGGGCCTTATAGCAATCAGCCCCAGCATTTT.

The V gene is TRBV7-8, the J gene TRBJ2-7, with a weak D call TRBD2 (5 bases). The ends were cut back, 0 bases at V and 4 bases at J, with 13 bases in the middle. The germline CDR1 and CDR2 sequences are SGHVS and FQNEAQ. CDR3 length equals 15 residues. Here the CDR3 reads CASSLARGITYEQYF. The CDR3 DNA sequence: TGTGCCAGCAGCTTAGCACGAGGGATTACATACGAGCAGTACTTC.

The genes are TRBV15 and TRBJ2-7, with 9 nucleotides matching TRBD1. The CDR3 is made up of 14 amino acids. Germline V gene lookup returns CDR1 LNHNV and CDR2 YYDKDF (reference sequence). The trim removed 3 bases at V and 4 bases at J, leaving 4 bases unmatched. In nucleotides, the CDR3 is TGTGCCACCAGCAGTTACGGGACAGGGTACGAGCAGTACTTC. Translated: CATSSYGTGYEQYF.

The rearrangement uses TRBV4-2 and TRBJ2-2, with D perhaps TRBD2 (7 bases). The CDR3 has 17 amino acids. Deletions cut 0 bases from V and 5 bases from J, with 16 bases between. The germline V gene encodes CDR1 LGHNA and CDR2 YNFKEQ. The CDR3, as DNA: TGTGCCAGCAGCCAAGACGGGAGCGGGACAAAGACCGGGGAGCTGTTTTTT. This encodes CASSQDGSGTKTGELFF.

The rearrangement joins TRBV9 to TRBJ2-1, with a weak D call TRBD2 (5 bases). The ends were cut back, 2 bases at V and 3 bases at J, with 12 bases in the middle. CDR3 length: 15 amino acids. Germline CDR1 is SGDLS and CDR2 is YYNGEE. The DNA for the CDR3 is TGTGCCAGCAGCGTGGACTTGGCAGGCTACAATGAGCAGTTCTTC. Its translation is CASSVDLAGYNEQFF.

This chain joins TRBV6-5 and TRBJ2-2, with D possibly matching TRBD1 (6 bases). Germline values: CDR1 MNHEY, CDR2 SVGAGI. The CDR3 runs 15 residues. The V and J ends lost 5 bases and 6 bases respectively, with 16 bases between them. Here the CDR3 DNA reads TGTGCCAGCAGTACACAGGGTTTGAGATCCGGGGAGCTGTTTTTT. Protein sequence: CASSTQGLRSGELFF.

V gene TRBV7-9 combines with J gene TRBJ1-3; no clear D. Germline CDR1 reads SEHNR; CDR2 reads FQNEAQ (reference sequence). The CDR3 sequence is 14 residues long. Trimming took off 8 bases at V and 4 bases at J, with 15 bases between the two ends. The CDR3 DNA reads as TGTGCCAGCGCCAGGCACGATTTCGGAAACACCATATATTTT. The encoded protein is CASARHDFGNTIYF.

The genes are TRBV3-1 (or the pseudogene TRBV3-2) and TRBJ1-5; 7 bases map to TRBD1. After removal of 4 bases from V and 7 bases from J, the junction contained 13 bases not matched to a gene. The CDR3 is 16 amino acids. Germline CDR1 reads LGHDT; CDR2 reads YNNKEL (reference sequence). The CDR3 sequence: CASSPRGALSTQPQHF. The CDR3 region has the DNA TGTGCCAGCAGCCCCAGGGGGGCGCTTAGTACACAGCCCCAGCATTTT.

V usage is TRBV2 and J usage is TRBJ1-1; D not resolved. This CDR3 has 13 residues. The ends were cut back, 4 bases at V and 1 base at J, with 7 bases in the middle. Germline V gene lookup returns CDR1 SNHLY and CDR2 FYNNEI. CDR3 in amino acids: CASSAQSNTEAFF. CDR3 in DNA: TGTGCCAGCAGTGCCCAATCGAACACTGAAGCTTTCTTT.

V gene TRBV5-4 combines with J gene TRBJ1-2, with a possible D match to TRBD1 (6 bases). V lost 5 bases and J lost 4, with 15 bases in between. In germline, CDR1 is SGHNT, CDR2 YYREEE (reference sequence). The CDR3 length is 14 residues. This CDR3 reads CASRTSGERYGYTF. The CDR3 DNA reads TGTGCCAGCAGGACATCAGGGGAGCGCTATGGCTACACCTTC.

The V call is TRBV10-2, the J call TRBJ2-1; 7 nucleotides line up with TRBD2. J lost 7 bases, V lost 1 base, and 7 bases had no gene match. CDR3 length: 15 residues. CDR1 is WSHSY and CDR2 is SAAADI in the germline V gene. The CDR3 loop reads CASSEWWGGLNEQFF. The CDR3 DNA sequence: TGCGCCAGCAGTGAGTGGTGGGGGGGATTGAATGAGCAGTTCTTC.

The V gene is TRBV7-8, the J gene TRBJ2-2; 10 bases fit TRBD2. From germline, CDR1 is SGHVS and CDR2 FQNEAQ. CDR3 length: 15 residues. The ends lost 8 bases at V and 7 bases at J; junction bases unmatched: 10. In DNA form, the CDR3 reads TGTGCCAGCTTAACTAGCGGGGTGACCTTCGGGGAGCTGTTTTTT. Protein product: CASLTSGVTFGELFF. The complete variable domain, with remaining parts taken from reference TRBV7-8 and TRBJ2-2, reads GAGVSQSPRYKVAKRGQDVALRCDPISGHVSLFWYQQALGQGPEFLTYFQNEAQLDKSGLPSDRFFAERPEGSVSTLKIQRTQQEDSAVYLCASLTSGVTFGELFFGEGSRLTVL.

V usage is TRBV9 and J usage is TRBJ2-7; D is perhaps TRBD2 (6 bases). The CDR3 has 14 amino acids. Trimming stripped 0 bases from V and 3 bases from J, with 10 bases between. CDR1 is SGDLS and CDR2 is YYNGEE in the germline V gene. The CDR3 DNA is TGTGCCAGCAGCGTAGGGGGACTGAACTACGAGCAGTACTTC. Its translation: CASSVGGLNYEQYF.

The chain recombines TRBV6-5 with TRBJ1-1; no firm D call. This CDR3 has 15 residues. Germline V lookup: CDR1 MNHEY, CDR2 SVGAGI. V was cut by 0 bases and J by 0 bases, with 8 bases left in between. The CDR3 bases are TGTGCCAGCAGTTACTCTCCAGGCCTGAACACTGAAGCTTTCTTT. This encodes CASSYSPGLNTEAFF.

A word on this clone: At one boundary the junction diverges from the germline segment, which might be a read error. This chain connects TRBV7-7 to TRBJ2-5, with TRBD2 identical over 7 bases. Germline V gives CDR1 SSHAT, CDR2 FNYEAQ (reference sequence). The CDR3 is 13 residues long. CDR3 loop: CASSRGELETQYF. DNA for the CDR3: TGTGCTAGCAGCCGGGGGGAACTAGAGACCCAGTACTTC.

This clone was recorded once. The V and J genes are TRBV7-2 and TRBJ2-1, with D possibly TRBD1 on 6 matching bases. V lost 5 bases and J 9 bases, leaving 20 bases between the germline ends. CDR3 length: 15 amino acids. Germline assignment: CDR1 SGHTA and CDR2 FQGNSA. CDR3 coding DNA: TGTGCCAGCAGCCTGACGAAGGGGGATCCAGGTGAGCAGTTCTTC. Translated, it gives CASSLTKGDPGEQFF. The entire variable domain, with the rest obtained from reference TRBV7-2 and TRBJ2-1, is as follows: GAGVSQSPSNKVTEKGKDVELRCDPISGHTALYWYRQSLGQGLEFLIYFQGNSAPDKSGLPSDRFSAERTGGSVSTLTIQRTQQEDSAVYLCASSLTKGDPGEQFFGPGTRLTVL.

CDR3 protein: CASSHDRGYGYTF. The CDR3 bases are TGTGCCAGCAGTCATGACAGGGGTTATGGCTACACCTTC. The V gene is TRBV5-4, the J gene TRBJ1-2; 8 bases align to TRBD1. The CDR3 spans 13 residues. V trimming: 5 bases; J trimming: 5 bases; junction bases outside the gene matches: 5. Germline CDR1 and CDR2: SGHNT and YYREEE (reference sequence).